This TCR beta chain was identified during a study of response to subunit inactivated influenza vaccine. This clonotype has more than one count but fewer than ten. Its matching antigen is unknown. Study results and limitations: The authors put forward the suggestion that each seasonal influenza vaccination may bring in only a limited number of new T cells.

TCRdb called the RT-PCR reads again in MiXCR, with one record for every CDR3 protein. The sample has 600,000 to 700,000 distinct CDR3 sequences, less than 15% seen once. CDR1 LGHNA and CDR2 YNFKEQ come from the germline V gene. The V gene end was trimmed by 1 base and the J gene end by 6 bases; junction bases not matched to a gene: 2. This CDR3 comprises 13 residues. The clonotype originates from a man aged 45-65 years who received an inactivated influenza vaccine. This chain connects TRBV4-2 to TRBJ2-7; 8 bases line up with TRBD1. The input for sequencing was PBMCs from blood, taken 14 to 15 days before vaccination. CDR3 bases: TGTGCCAGCAGCCAAGGGACAGGGACCGAGCAGTACTTC. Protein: CASSQGTGTEQYF.